This TCR beta chain was documented in a study of blood T cell repertoires in COVID-19. The wider study: The study drew acute and convalescent COVID-19 samples from the United States, Italy and Spain. PBMCs, B-cell-depleted T cells, or T cells were the source of the cDNA or gDNA that made up the material.

The germline V gene has CDR1 KGHSH and CDR2 LQKENI. The CDR3 length is 12 residues. Trimming took off 3 bases at V and 11 bases at J, with 13 bases between the two ends. Study processing details: The authors estimated nucleated cell counts from reference gene primer amplification. TCRdb's table, derived via immunoSEQ multiplex PCR, lists solely in-frame clones and lacks some. The V and J calls and clone size come from that table; D and trimming were worked out from the DNA. The sample has 63,000 or so clones, about nine tenths seen once. The V call is TRBV18, the J call TRBJ1-1; TRBD1 might be the D (5 bases). The sequence came from a man between 60 and 75 years old with acute or convalescent COVID-19. Sequenced material: peripheral blood. CDR3 in amino acids: CASSPGGLAAFF. The CDR3 coding sequence is TGTGCCAGCTCACCGGGGGGGTTGGCCGCTTTCTTT.